This T cell receptor (beta chain) was profiled in a study of CD8+CD57+ T cells in acquired aplastic anemia. Looked up from germline, CDR1 is SQVTM and CDR2 is ANQGSEA. Trimming took 3 bases from V and 4 from J, leaving 15 bases between them. The CDR3 runs 14 residues. The use of genomic DNA as template underpinned the TCR beta VDJ and CDR3 profiling. Using its own MiXCR run on the reads, TCRdb lists one record per CDR3 protein. The repertoire holds 62,000 or so distinct CDR3 sequences, with roughly half as singletons. The TCR originated in a human donor in good health, serving as a control. Material for sequencing was sorted CD4+, CD8+, or CD8+CD57+ T cells (not recorded which) from PBMCs. The chain recombines TRBV29-1 with TRBJ1-2; no clear D. CDR3 bases: TGCAGCGTTGATCCGGGAACCGACGTCTATGGCTACACCTTC. Encoded protein: CSVDPGTDVYGYTF.